This T cell receptor beta chain was sequenced in a study of Ad26.COV2.S vaccination and SARS-CoV-2 variants. Data came from immunoSEQ multiplex PCR; TCRdb stores just in-frame clones and leaves some out. Here the sample spans about 320,000 clones, around four fifths being singletons. Germline CDR1 and CDR2: MNHEY and SVGAGI. Trimming left V 6 bases short and J 4 bases short, with 13 bases between. The length of the CDR3 is 14 residues. Treatment indicated: about 20 received Ad26.COV2.S at low or high dose, single or two shots; 5 received placebo; per-sample allocation not given. All samples were drawn on day 63, counting from the first vaccine or placebo injection.

The J gene is TRBJ1-5, the V gene TRBV6-5; the D gene is possibly TRBD1 (5 bases). The sequence was obtained from a person between 18 and 65 years old who received the Ad26.COV2.S COVID-19 vaccine or a placebo. The sequenced sample was peripheral blood, obtained in a trial of Ad26.COV2.S vaccine versus placebo. CDR3 DNA sequence: TGTGCCAGCAGCCGAGACAGAGATAATCAGCCCCAGCATTTT. It translates to CASSRDRDNQPQHF.